Shown below are 29 T cell receptor beta chains from a single sample sequenced in a study of blood T cell repertoires in COVID-19. Profiling relied on immunoSEQ multiplex PCR, and the TCRdb table lists in-frame clones only, not all of them. The repertoire has 350,000 or so clones, around 89% of them found once; the top ten carry 1.5% to 2%. The sample was peripheral blood. These receptors originate from a woman between 25 and 40 years old with COVID-19, enrolled during active disease.

The chain has TRBV7-2 and TRBJ1-2; 10 bases agree with TRBD1. Germline trimming cut 5 bases from V and 7 bases from J; bases unmatched to any gene: 7. Germline CDR1 SGHTA, CDR2 FQGNSA. The CDR3 runs 14 residues. Written as DNA, the CDR3 is TGTGCCAGCAGCCCCGCCCGGACAGGGGGTGGCTACACCTTC. Translated, it gives CASSPARTGGGYTF.

This sequence joins TRBV6-5 and TRBJ1-3; D ambiguous. This CDR3 spans 14 amino acids. V lost 2 bases to trimming and J lost 8 bases, with 13 bases between them. CDR1 and CDR2 (germline): MNHEY, SVGAGI. The CDR3 reads CASSYGPSRDTIYF. CDR3 coding DNA: TGTGCCAGCAGTTACGGACCCTCGCGGGACACCATATATTTT.

The chain combines TRBV7-9 with TRBJ2-1; D is possibly TRBD2 (6 bases). Trimming left V 6 bases short and J 6 bases short, with 12 bases between. In germline, CDR1 is SEHNR, CDR2 FQNEAQ (reference sequence). This CDR3 has 13 amino acids. This chain's CDR3 is CASRNSGTNEQFF. In DNA form, the CDR3 reads TGTGCCAGCAGAAATAGCGGAACCAATGAGCAGTTCTTC.

The rearrangement uses TRBV6-5 and TRBJ1-3, with TRBD1 identical over 7 bases. Looked up from germline, CDR1 is MNHEY and CDR2 is SVGAGI. J was trimmed by 5 bases and V by 5 bases; bases with no gene match: 6. The CDR3 loop spans 14 amino acids. This CDR3 reads CASSPWDSRNTIYF. CDR3 nucleotide sequence: TGTGCCAGCAGTCCTTGGGACAGTAGAAACACCATATATTTT.

V gene TRBV7-9 combines with J gene TRBJ1-2; 9 nucleotides align to TRBD1. The junction had 4 bases not matched to a gene; V was cut back by 3 bases and J by 8 bases. The CDR3 has 13 residues. Germline V gene data show CDR1 as SEHNR and CDR2 as FQNEAQ (reference sequence). The CDR3 DNA sequence: TGTGCCAGCAGCTTGGGACAGGGCGAAGGCTACACCTTC. Protein sequence: CASSLGQGEGYTF.

The rearrangement uses TRBV30 and TRBJ1-1; D is perhaps TRBD1 (5 bases). The germline V gene has CDR1 GTSNPN and CDR2 SVGIG (reference sequence). The CDR3 runs 14 residues. Trimming removed 5 bases from V and 1 base from J, with 14 bases in between. The CDR3 coding sequence is TGTGCCTGGGGGGCGGGAATCCAGAACACTGAAGCTTTCTTT. Translating gives CAWGAGIQNTEAFF.

This clone has only one observation. The J gene is TRBJ1-1, the V gene TRBV5-4, with D uncertain. The CDR3 contains 13 residues. Trimming took 2 bases from V and 4 from J, leaving 9 bases between them. In germline, CDR1 is SGHNT, CDR2 YYREEE (reference sequence). CDR3 amino acids: CASSFDHSTEAFF. The CDR3 nucleotides are TGTGCCAGCAGCTTTGATCACAGCACTGAAGCTTTCTTT.

This clone occurred a few times. This rearrangement joins TRBV11-3 to TRBJ1-2, with 7 bases that match TRBD1. The trim removed 6 bases at V and 2 bases at J, leaving 9 bases unmatched. The CDR3 spans 15 residues. Per the germline V gene, CDR1 is SGHNT and CDR2 is YENEEA. DNA for the CDR3: TGTGCCAGCAGATCGACAGGGAGTGGGAACTATGGCTACACCTTC. Translated: CASRSTGSGNYGYTF.

This chain connects TRBV2 to TRBJ2-3; 8 nucleotides agree with TRBD2. CDR3 length: 15 residues. Germline V CDR1 and CDR2: SNHLY, FYNNEI. V was clipped by 8 bases and J by 0 bases; unmatched bases: 7. CDR3 region: CASSLSGVSTDTQYF. As DNA, the CDR3 is TGTGCCAGCTCCCTTAGCGGGGTGAGCACAGATACGCAGTATTTT.

This clone was seen just once. The chain recombines TRBV28 with TRBJ1-5; TRBD1 is a possible D gene (5 bases). Germline V gene sequence: CDR1 MDHEN, CDR2 SYDVKM. The CDR3 runs to 14 residues. The V and J ends lost 8 bases and 2 bases respectively, with 13 bases between them. The CDR3 region has the DNA TGTGCCAGCCGGACGCAGGGTGGCAATCAGCCCCAGCATTTT. The encoded protein is CASRTQGGNQPQHF.

The chain links TRBV13 to TRBJ2-7, with 10 bases lining up with TRBD1. The V and J ends lost 4 bases and 3 bases, in that order; junction bases with no gene match: 9. The CDR3 is made up of 16 amino acids. Germline V gene sequence: CDR1 PRHDT, CDR2 FYEKMQ (reference sequence). The chain's CDR3 is CASSSYGTGESYEQYF. The CDR3 DNA is TGTGCCAGCAGCTCGTATGGGACAGGGGAAAGCTACGAGCAGTACTTC.

J is TRBJ1-2 and V is TRBV23-1; D uncertain. TRBV23-1 is recorded as an ORF, its role being uncertain. V was trimmed by 4 bases and J by 5 bases, leaving 17 bases between them. The CDR3 has 15 residues. Here the CDR3 DNA reads TGCGCCAGCAGTCCCCGACCGGGTCCAACTTATGGCTACACCTTC. Translation gives CASSPRPGPTYGYTF.

The chain has TRBV7-2 and TRBJ2-7, with 9 bases fitting TRBD2. The CDR3 covers 13 residues. After removal of 5 bases from V and 7 bases from J, the junction contained 6 bases not matched to a gene. Germline CDR1 and CDR2: SGHTA and FQGNSA. In DNA, the CDR3 is TGTGCCAGCAGCGAGACTAGCGGTGGGGAGCAGTACGTC. This codes for CASSETSGGEQYV.

This chain links TRBV6-5 with TRBJ2-7; 8 positions agree with TRBD1. The V and J ends lost 11 bases and 6 bases, in that order; junction bases with no gene match: 15. The CDR3 spans 14 residues. Germline V gives CDR1 MNHEY, CDR2 SVGAGI. In DNA form, the CDR3 reads TGTGCCTCCCTCACCCGGACAGGGATGGGCGAGCAGTACTTC. Translated, it gives CASLTRTGMGEQYF.

This chain joins TRBV7-6 and TRBJ2-3; 8 bases are shared with TRBD2. This CDR3 region has 16 residues. V was pared by 4 bases and J by 4 bases, with 10 bases of the junction left unmatched. CDR1 and CDR2 from the germline V gene are SGHVS and FNYEAQ. The CDR3 region has the DNA TGTGCCAGCAGCTCTCATCGGGGGGGATTATCAGATACGCAGTATTTT. Amino acid sequence: CASSSHRGGLSDTQYF.

The chain has TRBV28 and TRBJ1-5, with a possible D match to TRBD1 (5 bases). Germline V lookup: CDR1 MDHEN, CDR2 SYDVKM. The CDR3 sequence is 15 residues long. V dropped 6 bases and J dropped 4 bases, with 16 bases sitting between them. CDR3 protein: CASSPSAGRNQPQHF. CDR3 sequence (DNA): TGTGCCAGCAGCCCTAGTGCAGGGCGGAATCAGCCCCAGCATTTT.

This chain joins TRBV7-2 and TRBJ2-3; perhaps TRBD2 as D (6 bases). CDR1 is SGHTA, CDR2 FQGNSA, per germline. This CDR3 contains 17 residues. V lost 2 bases and J lost 3, with 18 bases in between. Written as DNA, the CDR3 is TGTGCCAGCAGCTTAAAATTCGGGACTGGCCTTACAGATACGCAGTATTTT. Encoded protein: CASSLKFGTGLTDTQYF.

V is TRBV4-1 and J is TRBJ2-3, with D perhaps TRBD2 (5 bases). This CDR3 is built from 17 residues. Germline CDR1 MGHRA, CDR2 YSYEKL. V gave up 0 bases and J gave up 4 bases, with 17 bases separating them. CDR3 in DNA: TGCGCCAGCAGCCAAGATGTTTTACTCCTCGGGGCAGATACGCAGTATTTT. It encodes CASSQDVLLLGADTQYF.

CDR3 amino acids: CASRSGGQSTGELFF. CDR3 bases: TGCGCCAGCAGGTCGGGGGGACAAAGCACCGGGGAGCTGTTTTTT. The rearrangement links TRBV5-1 to TRBJ2-2; D is possibly TRBD2 (7 bases). This CDR3 is 15 amino acids long. Germline V lookup: CDR1 SGHRS, CDR2 YFSETQ. The V gene lost 5 bases and the J gene lost 4 bases, with 15 bases spanning the gap.

The genes are TRBV28 and TRBJ1-2, with D unresolved. The CDR3 is 11 amino acids. Germline V gene lookup returns CDR1 MDHEN and CDR2 SYDVKM. V shed 7 bases and J shed 8 bases, with 11 bases lying between them. As DNA, the CDR3 is TGTGCCAGCACCAGTGTCTGGGGCTACACCTTC. It codes for CASTSVWGYTF.

The chain combines TRBV10-3 with TRBJ2-1, with 8 bases identical to TRBD2. Looked up from germline, CDR1 is ENHRY and CDR2 is SYGVKD. This CDR3 is built from 14 residues. The V segment lost 6 bases and the J segment 7 bases; nucleotides outside the gene matches: 8. CDR3: CAISPGTSHNEQFF. The CDR3 DNA reads as TGTGCCATCAGCCCCGGGACTAGTCATAATGAGCAGTTCTTC.

This clone was counted once. The chain links TRBV6-5 to TRBJ2-1, with 9 bases matching TRBD2. Trimming removed 1 base from V and 15 bases from J; junction bases left unmatched: 13. CDR1 is MNHEY, CDR2 SVGAGI, per germline. The length of the CDR3 is 15 residues. In DNA form, the CDR3 reads TGTGCCAGCAGTTACTTGGCGGGGGGGCAAAGTTATGGGTTCTTC. Amino acid sequence: CASSYLAGGQSYGFF.

The chain's CDR3 is CASSISGNTEAFF. CDR3 coding DNA: TGTGCCAGCAGTATCTCGGGGAACACTGAAGCTTTCTTT. The chain joins TRBV2 to TRBJ1-1; the D is unclear. Germline values: CDR1 SNHLY, CDR2 FYNNEI. V lost 5 bases to trimming and J lost 1 base, with 8 bases between them. This CDR3 spans 13 amino acids.

This clone has more than one count but fewer than ten. The chain recombines TRBV19 with TRBJ2-2; TRBD2 matches 13 bases. V lost 8 bases to trimming and J lost 0 bases; unmatched junction nucleotides: 6. Germline lookup yields CDR1 LNHDA and CDR2 SQIVND (reference sequence). The CDR3 is 17 residues long. The CDR3 DNA reads TGTGCCAGTGGTACTAGCGGGGGGGCCGCGAACACCGGGGAGCTGTTTTTT. The encoded protein is CASGTSGGAANTGELFF.

J is TRBJ2-1 and V is TRBV5-1, with 11 bases that match TRBD2. Germline V gene data show CDR1 as SGHRS and CDR2 as YFSETQ. This CDR3 is 15 amino acids long. Germline trimming cut 0 bases from V and 7 bases from J; bases unmatched to any gene: 3. CDR3 residues: CASSLAPSGGNEQFF. In DNA form, the CDR3 reads TGCGCCAGCAGCTTGGCTCCTAGCGGGGGGAATGAGCAGTTCTTC. Looking up the rest from reference TRBV5-1 and TRBJ2-1 gives the full variable domain: KAGVTQTPRYLIKTRGQQVTLSCSPISGHRSVSWYQQTPGQGLQFLFEYFSETQRNKGNFPGRFSGRQFSNSRSEMNVSTLELGDSALYLCASSLAPSGGNEQFFGPGTRLTVL.

Here the CDR3 reads CATSRDRLRSADQPQHF. CDR3 DNA sequence: TGTGCCACCAGCAGAGACCGGCTCAGAAGTGCGGATCAGCCCCAGCATTTT. J is TRBJ1-5 and V is TRBV15, with D hard to call. Trimming took 0 bases from V and 5 from J, leaving 17 bases between them. Germline lookup yields CDR1 LNHNV and CDR2 YYDKDF (reference sequence). The CDR3 runs to 17 residues.

The V and J genes are TRBV9 and TRBJ2-7, with D uncertain. The V gene lost 3 bases and the J gene lost 0 bases, with 16 bases spanning the gap. CDR1 and CDR2 from the germline V gene are SGDLS and YYNGEE. This CDR3 comprises 16 residues. The CDR3 here is CASSASYTASSYEQYV. The CDR3 DNA sequence: TGTGCCAGCAGCGCCAGTTATACTGCTAGCTCCTACGAGCAGTACGTC.

In the case of this clone: The same CDR3 arises from other DNA sequences in this sample as well. This chain uses TRBV3-1 (or the pseudogene TRBV3-2) with TRBJ2-3, with TRBD2 as a possible D gene (5 bases). Trimming left V 3 bases short and J 4 bases short, with 11 bases between. The CDR3 loop spans 14 amino acids. Germline-derived CDR1 and CDR2 are LGHDT and YNNKEL (reference sequence). In DNA form, the CDR3 reads TGTGCCAGCAGCCATCTCGGGGTTCCAGATACGCAGTATTTT. This translates into CASSHLGVPDTQYF.

The CDR3 coding sequence is TGTGCCAGCAGGCCGACAGGGCACACCGGGGAGCTGTTTTTT. Amino acid sequence: CASRPTGHTGELFF. The chain recombines TRBV7-2 with TRBJ2-2; 7 bases agree with TRBD1. This CDR3 region has 14 residues. Trimming at V came to 6 bases and at J to 3 bases, leaving 4 bases not matched to a gene. Per germline, CDR1 SGHTA and CDR2 FQGNSA. The variable domain in full, completed from reference TRBV7-2 and TRBJ2-2, reads GAGVSQSPSNKVTEKGKDVELRCDPISGHTALYWYRQSLGQGLEFLIYFQGNSAPDKSGLPSDRFSAERTGGSVSTLTIQRTQQEDSAVYLCASRPTGHTGELFFGEGSRLTVL.